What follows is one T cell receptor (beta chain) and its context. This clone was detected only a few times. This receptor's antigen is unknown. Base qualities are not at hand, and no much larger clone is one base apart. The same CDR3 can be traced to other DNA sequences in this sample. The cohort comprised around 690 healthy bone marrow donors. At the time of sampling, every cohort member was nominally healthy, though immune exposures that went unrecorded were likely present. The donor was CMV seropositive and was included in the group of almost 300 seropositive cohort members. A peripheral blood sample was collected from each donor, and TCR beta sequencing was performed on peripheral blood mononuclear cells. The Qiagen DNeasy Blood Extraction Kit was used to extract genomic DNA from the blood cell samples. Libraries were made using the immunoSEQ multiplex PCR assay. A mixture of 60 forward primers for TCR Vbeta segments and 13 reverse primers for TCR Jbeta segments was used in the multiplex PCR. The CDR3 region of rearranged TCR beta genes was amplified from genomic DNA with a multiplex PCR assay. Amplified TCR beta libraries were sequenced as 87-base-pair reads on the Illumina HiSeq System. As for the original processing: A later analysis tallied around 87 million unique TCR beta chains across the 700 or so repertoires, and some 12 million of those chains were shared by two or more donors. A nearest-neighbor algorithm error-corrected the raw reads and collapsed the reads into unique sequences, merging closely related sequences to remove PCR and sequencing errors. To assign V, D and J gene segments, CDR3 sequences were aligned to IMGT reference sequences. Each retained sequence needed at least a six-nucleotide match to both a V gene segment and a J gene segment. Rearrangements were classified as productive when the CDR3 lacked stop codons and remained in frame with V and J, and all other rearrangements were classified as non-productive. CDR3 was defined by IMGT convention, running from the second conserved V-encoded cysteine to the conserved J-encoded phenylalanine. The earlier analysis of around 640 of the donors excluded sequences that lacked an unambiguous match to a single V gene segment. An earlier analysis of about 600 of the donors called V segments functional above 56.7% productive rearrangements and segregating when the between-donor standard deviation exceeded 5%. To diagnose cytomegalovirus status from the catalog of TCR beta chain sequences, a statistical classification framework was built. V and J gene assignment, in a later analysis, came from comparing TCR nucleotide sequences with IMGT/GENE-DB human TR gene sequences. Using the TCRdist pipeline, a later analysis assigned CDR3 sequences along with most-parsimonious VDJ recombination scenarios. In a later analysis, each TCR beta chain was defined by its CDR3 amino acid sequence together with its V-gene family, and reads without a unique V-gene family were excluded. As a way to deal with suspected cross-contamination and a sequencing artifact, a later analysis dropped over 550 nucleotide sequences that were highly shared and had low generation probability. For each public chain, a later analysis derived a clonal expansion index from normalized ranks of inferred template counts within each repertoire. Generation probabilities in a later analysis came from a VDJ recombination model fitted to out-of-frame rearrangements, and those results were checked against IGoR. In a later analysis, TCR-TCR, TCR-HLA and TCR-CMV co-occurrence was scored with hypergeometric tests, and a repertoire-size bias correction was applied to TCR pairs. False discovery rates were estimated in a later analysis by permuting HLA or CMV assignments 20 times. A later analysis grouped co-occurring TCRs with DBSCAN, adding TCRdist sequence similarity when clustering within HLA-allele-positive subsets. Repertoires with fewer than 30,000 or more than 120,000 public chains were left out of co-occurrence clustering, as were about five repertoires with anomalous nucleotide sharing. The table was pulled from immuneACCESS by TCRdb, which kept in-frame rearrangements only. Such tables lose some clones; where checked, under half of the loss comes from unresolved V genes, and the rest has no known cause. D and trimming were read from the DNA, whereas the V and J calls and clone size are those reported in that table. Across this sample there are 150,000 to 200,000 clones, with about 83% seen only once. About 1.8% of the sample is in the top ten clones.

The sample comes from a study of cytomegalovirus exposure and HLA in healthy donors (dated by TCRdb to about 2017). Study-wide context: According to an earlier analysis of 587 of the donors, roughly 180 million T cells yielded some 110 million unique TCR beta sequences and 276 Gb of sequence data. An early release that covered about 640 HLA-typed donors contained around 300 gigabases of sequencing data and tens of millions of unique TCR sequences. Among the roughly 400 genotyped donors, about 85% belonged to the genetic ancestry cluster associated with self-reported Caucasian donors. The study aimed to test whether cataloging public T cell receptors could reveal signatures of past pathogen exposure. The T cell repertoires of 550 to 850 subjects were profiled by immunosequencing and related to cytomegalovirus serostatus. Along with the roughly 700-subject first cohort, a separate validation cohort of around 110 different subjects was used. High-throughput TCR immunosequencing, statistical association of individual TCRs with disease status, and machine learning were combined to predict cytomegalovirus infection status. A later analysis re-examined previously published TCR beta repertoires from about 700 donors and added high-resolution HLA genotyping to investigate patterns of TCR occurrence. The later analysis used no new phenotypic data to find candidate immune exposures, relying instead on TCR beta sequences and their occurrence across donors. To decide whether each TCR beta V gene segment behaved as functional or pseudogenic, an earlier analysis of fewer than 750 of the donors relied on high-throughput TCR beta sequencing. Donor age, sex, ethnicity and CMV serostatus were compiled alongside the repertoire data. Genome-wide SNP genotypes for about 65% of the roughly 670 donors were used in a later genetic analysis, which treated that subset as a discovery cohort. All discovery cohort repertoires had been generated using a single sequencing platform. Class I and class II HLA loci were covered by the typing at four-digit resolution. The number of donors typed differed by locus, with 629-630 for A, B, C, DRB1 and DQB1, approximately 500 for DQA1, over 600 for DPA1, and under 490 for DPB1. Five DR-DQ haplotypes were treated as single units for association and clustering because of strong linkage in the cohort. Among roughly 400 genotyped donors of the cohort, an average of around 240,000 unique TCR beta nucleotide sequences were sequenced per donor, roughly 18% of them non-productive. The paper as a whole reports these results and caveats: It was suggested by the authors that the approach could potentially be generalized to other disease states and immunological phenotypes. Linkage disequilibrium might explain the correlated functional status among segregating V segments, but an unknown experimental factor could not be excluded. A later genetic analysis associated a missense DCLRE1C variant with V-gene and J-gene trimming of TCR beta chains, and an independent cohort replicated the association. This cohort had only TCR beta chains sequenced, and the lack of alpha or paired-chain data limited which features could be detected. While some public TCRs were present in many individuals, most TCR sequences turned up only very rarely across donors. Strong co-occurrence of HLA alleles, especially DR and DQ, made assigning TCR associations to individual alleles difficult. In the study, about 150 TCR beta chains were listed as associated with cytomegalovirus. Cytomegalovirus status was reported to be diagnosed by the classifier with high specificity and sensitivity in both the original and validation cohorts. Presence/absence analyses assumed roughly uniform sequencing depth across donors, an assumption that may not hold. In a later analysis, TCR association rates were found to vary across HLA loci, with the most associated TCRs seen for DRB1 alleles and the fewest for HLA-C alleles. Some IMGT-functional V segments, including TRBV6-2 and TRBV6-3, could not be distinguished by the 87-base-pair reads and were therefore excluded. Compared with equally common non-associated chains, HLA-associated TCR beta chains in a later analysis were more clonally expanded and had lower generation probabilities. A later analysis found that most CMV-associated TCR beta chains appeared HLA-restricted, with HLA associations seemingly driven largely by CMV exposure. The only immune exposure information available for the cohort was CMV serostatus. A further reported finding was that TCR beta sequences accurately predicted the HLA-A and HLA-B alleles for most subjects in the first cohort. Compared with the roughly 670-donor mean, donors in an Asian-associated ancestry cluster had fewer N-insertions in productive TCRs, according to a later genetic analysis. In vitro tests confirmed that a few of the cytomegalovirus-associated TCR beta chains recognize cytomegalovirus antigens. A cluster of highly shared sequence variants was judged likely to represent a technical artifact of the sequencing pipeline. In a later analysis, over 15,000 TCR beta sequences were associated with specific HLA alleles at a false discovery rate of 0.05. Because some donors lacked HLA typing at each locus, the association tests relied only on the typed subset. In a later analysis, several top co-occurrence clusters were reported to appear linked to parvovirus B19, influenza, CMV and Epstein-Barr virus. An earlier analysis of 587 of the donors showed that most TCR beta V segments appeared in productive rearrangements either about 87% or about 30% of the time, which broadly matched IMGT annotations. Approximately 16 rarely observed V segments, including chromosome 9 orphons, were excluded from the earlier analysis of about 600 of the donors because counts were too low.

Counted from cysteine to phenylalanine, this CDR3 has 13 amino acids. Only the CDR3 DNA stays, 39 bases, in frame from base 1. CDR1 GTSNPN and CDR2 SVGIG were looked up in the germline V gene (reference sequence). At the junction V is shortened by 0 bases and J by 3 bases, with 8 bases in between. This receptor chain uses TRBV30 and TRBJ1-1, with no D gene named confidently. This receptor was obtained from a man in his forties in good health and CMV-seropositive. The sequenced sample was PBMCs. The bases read TGTGCCTGGAGTGTCCGAGGCGACACTGAAGCTTTCTTT. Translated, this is CAWSVRGDTEAFF.